Listed here are 21 T cell receptor beta chains from one sample, sequenced in a study of OX40 agonist ivuxolimab in advanced cancers. Method: immunoSEQ multiplex PCR; TCRdb's copy keeps in-frame clones and lacks some. The table records 26,000 or so clones, approximately 84% of them present only once. The sequenced sample was CD4+ or CD8+ T cells sorted from blood, obtained in a trial of the OX40 agonist ivuxolimab. The receptor set was obtained from an adult with an advanced solid tumor such as melanoma, head and neck, liver or kidney cancer.

With respect to this clone: Possible read error: a much larger clone is one base away. Other DNA variants within this sample encode the same CDR3. The chain links TRBV5-5 to TRBJ2-7, with 8 bases lining up with TRBD1. The CDR3 sequence is 15 residues long. CDR1 is SGHKS and CDR2 is YYEKEE in the germline V gene (reference sequence). J was trimmed by 1 base and V by 0 bases; bases with no gene match: 3. Here the CDR3 DNA reads TGTGCCAGCAGCTTGGGGACAGGGCTTTCCTACGAGCAGTACTTC. It is translated as CASSLGTGLSYEQYF.

The gene calls are TRBV6-5 and TRBJ2-7; tentatively, D is TRBD2 (6 bases). V was shortened by 7 bases and J by 4 bases, with 17 bases between the two germline ends. The CDR3 totals 14 residues. Germline-derived CDR1 and CDR2 are MNHEY and SVGAGI. CDR3 loop: CASTFGVGGYEQYF. CDR3 DNA sequence: TGTGCCAGCACCTTCGGCGTCGGAGGGTACGAGCAGTACTTC.

The chain couples TRBV7-3 to TRBJ2-3, with 8 bases fitting TRBD1. This CDR3 comprises 14 residues. Looked up from germline, CDR1 is SGHTA and CDR2 is FQGTGA. Trimming took 4 bases from V and 5 from J; bases not matched to a gene: 5. This CDR3 reads CASSSGGRGDTQYF. CDR3 DNA: TGTGCCAGCAGCTCAGGGGGCCGTGGAGATACGCAGTATTTT.

This clone counts as medium-sized. The CDR3 bases are TGTGCAAGTCGCTTAGATCTGTTC. Protein product: CASRLDLF. V gene TRBV12-2 combines with J gene TRBJ2-7; no check of the table's D call, TRBD2, against the DNA was made. TRBV12-2 is termed a pseudogene. The CDR3 is 8 residues long.

This clone was counted once. The chain joins TRBV11-3 to TRBJ2-7, with D hard to call. CDR3 length equals 14 residues. The V and J ends lost 1 base and 2 bases respectively, with 9 bases between them. The V gene's germline CDR1 is SGHNT and CDR2 YENEEA. This chain's CDR3 is CASSLAPQTYEQYF. In nucleotides, the CDR3 is TGTGCCAGCAGCTTAGCGCCGCAGACCTACGAGCAGTACTTC.

The chain joins TRBV13 to TRBJ1-1, with D possibly TRBD1 on 5 matching bases. The germline CDR1 and CDR2 sequences are PRHDT and FYEKMQ (reference sequence). V gave up 2 bases and J gave up 6 bases, with 16 bases separating them. The CDR3 length is 15 residues. The CDR3 sequence: CASSLPGPGDAEAFF. As DNA, the CDR3 is TGTGCCAGCAGCTTACCAGGTCCCGGGGACGCTGAAGCTTTCTTT. The full variable domain, with the rest looked up from reference TRBV13 and TRBJ1-1, is AAGVIQSPRHLIKEKRETATLKCYPIPRHDTVYWYQQGPGQDPQFLISFYEKMQSDKGSIPDRFSAQQFSDYHSELNMSSLELGDSALYFCASSLPGPGDAEAFFGQGTRLTVV.

The V and J genes are TRBV7-9 and TRBJ2-1; D perhaps matches TRBD2 (6 bases). Germline V lookup: CDR1 SEHNR, CDR2 FQNEAQ (reference sequence). The CDR3 length is 16 residues. Trimming removed 4 bases from V and 4 bases from J, with 17 bases in between. CDR3 DNA sequence: TGTGCCAGCAGCTCCTTCGAGGGAGGTTTGTACAATGAGCAGTTCTTC. The encoded protein is CASSSFEGGLYNEQFF. Looking up the rest from reference TRBV7-9 and TRBJ2-1 gives the full variable domain: DTGVSQNPRHKITKRGQNVTFRCDPISEHNRLYWYRQTLGQGPEFLTYFQNEAQLEKSRLLSDRFSAERPKGSFSTLEIQRTEQGDSAMYLCASSSFEGGLYNEQFFGPGTRLTVL.

The rearrangement uses TRBV19 and TRBJ2-1; D gene ambiguous. CDR3 length: 12 amino acids. The germline CDR1 and CDR2 sequences are LNHDA and SQIVND (reference sequence). V lost 5 bases and J lost 7, with 9 bases in between. Here the CDR3 reads CASSVETNEQFF. In DNA form, the CDR3 reads TGTGCCAGTAGTGTGGAAACAAATGAGCAGTTCTTC. The variable domain in full, with the rest retrieved from reference TRBV19 and TRBJ2-1, is DGGITQSPKYLFRKEGQNVTLSCEQNLNHDAMYWYRQDPGQGLRLIYYSQIVNDFQKGDIAEGYSVSREKKESFPLTVTSAQKNPTAFYLCASSVETNEQFFGPGTRLTVL.

This clone was counted once. The chain recombines TRBV27 with TRBJ1-2, with TRBD1 matching 7 bases. The germline gives CDR1 MNHEY, CDR2 SMNVEV (reference sequence). CDR3 length: 13 residues. V dropped 6 bases and J dropped 4; count of bases not matched to a gene: 5. This CDR3 reads CASRHRGGYGYTF. The CDR3 DNA sequence: TGTGCCAGCAGACACAGGGGCGGCTATGGCTACACCTTC.

The chain combines TRBV7-6 with TRBJ2-3, with TRBD2 matching 8 bases. This CDR3 is 17 amino acids long. Per the germline V gene, CDR1 is SGHVS and CDR2 is FNYEAQ. J lost 2 bases, V lost 2 bases, and 9 bases had no gene match. CDR3 residues: CASSLLDRGGTTDTQYF. The CDR3 region has the DNA TGTGCCAGCAGCTTATTGGACCGCGGGGGGACCACAGATACGCAGTATTTT.

The chain employs TRBV4-1 and TRBJ1-4; no clear D gene. Germline assignment: CDR1 MGHRA and CDR2 YSYEKL. The V end lost 4 bases, the J end lost 4 bases, and 13 bases lay between the germline ends. This CDR3 spans 15 amino acids. The CDR3: CASSLRPPGNEKLFF. DNA of the CDR3: TGCGCCAGCAGCCTGAGGCCCCCGGGTAATGAAAAACTGTTTTTT.

This chain uses TRBV7-9 with TRBJ2-6; D call uncertain. V was shortened by 1 base and J by 0 bases, with 7 bases between the two germline ends. The germline V gene has CDR1 SEHNR and CDR2 FQNEAQ (reference sequence). The CDR3 extends over 16 amino acids. CDR3 amino acids: CASSLGPVSGANVLTF. CDR3 nucleotides: TGTGCCAGCAGCTTAGGGCCGGTCTCTGGGGCCAACGTCCTGACTTTC.

This rearrangement joins TRBV14 to TRBJ2-5, with D hard to call. CDR1 is SGHDN, CDR2 FVKESK, per germline. The CDR3 extends over 16 amino acids. The ends were cut back, 4 bases at V and 2 bases at J, with 17 bases in the middle. In nucleotides, the CDR3 is TGTGCCAGCAGCCCAGCCAAGATCTCCAGACAAGAGACCCAGTACTTC. It codes for CASSPAKISRQETQYF.

The chain couples TRBV9 to TRBJ2-5, with unresolved D. The CDR3 is 14 amino acids. From germline, CDR1 is SGDLS and CDR2 YYNGEE. V gave up 4 bases and J gave up 5 bases, with 15 bases separating them. The CDR3 DNA follows: TGTGCCAGCAGCTTAACTGGCCCCGGGGAGACCCAGTACTTC. Translated, it gives CASSLTGPGETQYF.

This sequence joins TRBV5-6 and TRBJ2-1; the match to TRBD2 covers 9 bases. Per the germline V gene, CDR1 is SGHDT and CDR2 is YYEEEE. V was pared by 3 bases and J by 6 bases, with 7 bases of the junction left unmatched. The CDR3 has 15 amino acids. CDR3 sequence (DNA): TGTGCCAGCAGCTCGGGGCTAGCGGGATTCAATGAGCAGTTCTTC. This gives the protein CASSSGLAGFNEQFF.

This clone was picked up a small number of times. Other nucleotide sequences in the sample specify the same CDR3. The chain carries TRBV5-1 and TRBJ2-1; the D gene is possibly TRBD1 (5 bases). From germline, CDR1 is SGHRS and CDR2 YFSETQ. The CDR3 is 16 amino acids. The germline V and J ends were trimmed by 1 base and 4 bases, with 15 bases remaining between them. The CDR3 DNA reads as TGCGCCAGCAGCTTGTTAGGGGCCCCGCTGTACAATGAGCAGTTCTTC. Encoded protein: CASSLLGAPLYNEQFF.

The count of this clone is one. The chain couples TRBV6-5 to TRBJ2-2; D is perhaps TRBD1 (5 bases). The V gene's germline CDR1 is MNHEY and CDR2 SVGAGI. This CDR3 comprises 15 residues. Trimming cost V 7 bases and J 1 base, with 13 bases left between them. The CDR3 spells CASTPWQGNTGELFF. The CDR3 DNA reads as TGTGCCAGCACCCCCTGGCAGGGGAACACCGGGGAGCTGTTTTTT.

V is TRBV11-1 and J is TRBJ2-5; D unresolved. This CDR3 region has 17 residues. The germline V gene has CDR1 SGHAT and CDR2 FQDESV (reference sequence). Deletions cut 5 bases from V and 5 bases from J, with 24 bases between. CDR3 protein: CASSTGPSHEASETQYF. Written as DNA, the CDR3 is TGTGCCAGCAGCACCGGGCCCTCCCACGAGGCATCGGAGACCCAGTACTTC.

J is TRBJ2-7 and V is TRBV10-3; 11 bases map to TRBD1. Germline V CDR1 and CDR2: ENHRY, SYGVKD. This CDR3 is built from 15 residues. V shed 4 bases and J 3 bases; nucleotides not matched to a gene: 5. CDR3 protein: CAISGTGGNVYEQYF. CDR3 coding DNA: TGTGCCATCAGTGGGACAGGGGGCAACGTCTACGAGCAGTACTTC.

This chain links TRBV2 with TRBJ2-1, with 14 bases that match TRBD2. Germline-derived CDR1 and CDR2 are SNHLY and FYNNEI. The J segment lost 6 bases and the V segment lost 5 bases, leaving 6 bases of the junction unmatched. The CDR3 extends over 16 amino acids. CDR3 in amino acids: CASSPLGLAGGNEQFF. CDR3 in DNA: TGTGCCAGCAGTCCCCTTGGACTAGCGGGGGGCAATGAGCAGTTCTTC.

Only one count was recorded for this clone. The rearrangement uses TRBV29-1 and TRBJ2-6; maybe TRBD1 (6 bases). Deletions cut 6 bases from V and 0 bases from J, with 15 bases between. The germline V gene encodes CDR1 SQVTM and CDR2 ANQGSEA. There are 16 residues in the CDR3. CDR3 in DNA: TGCAGCGTGGCCCGGGACATAGACTCTGGGGCCAACGTCCTGACTTTC. It yields the protein CSVARDIDSGANVLTF. Supplemented by reference TRBV29-1 and TRBJ2-6, the full variable domain reads SAVISQKPSRDICQRGTSLTIQCQVDSQVTMMFWYRQQPGQSLTLIATANQGSEATYESGFVIDKFPISRPNLTFSTLTVSNMSPEDSSIYLCSVARDIDSGANVLTFGAGSRLTVL.